This TCR beta chain was found in a study of T-cell reconstitution after alpha-beta-depleted transplantation in children. Overall study results and limits: Fresh T-cell production supplied most of the T-cell counts and diversity seen one year after transplant. Where alpha-beta T cells came from about two months after transplant was reportedly several hundred expanded graft clones. Recipient T cells and thymic progenitors that survived were the source of the high TCRbeta diversity seen at day 60 in some patients.

The CDR3 is 15 residues long. Between the trimmed V and J ends, which lost 3 bases and 5 bases, there was a span of 17 bases. Germline CDR1 is SGHRS and CDR2 is YFSETQ. Library preparation (for TCRbeta) was performed with unique molecular identifiers. MiXCR, run by TCRdb on the PCR reads, gives a single entry per CDR3 protein. This table has more than 85,000 distinct CDR3 sequences, approximately 6% appearing once. Note on this clonotype: The antigen is undetermined.

The V gene is TRBV5-1, the J gene TRBJ1-1; possible D gene TRBD1, 5 bases. The clonotype was recovered from a female patient aged 2 to 10 who had a stem cell transplant for Fanconi anemia, so the T cells may come from the graft donor. The sequencing used PBMCs, mostly from graft donor cells, collected 60 days after TCRalphabeta/CD19-depleted stem cell transplant. The CDR3, as DNA: TGCGCCAGCAGCTGGGGACCCCCAGGAGGGACTGAAGCTTTCTTT. Protein product: CASSWGPPGGTEAFF.